One T cell receptor beta chain is described in this entry. Its antigen remains unidentified. The data were taken from a study of post-analysis software for immune sequencing data. About the study: The cohort encompassed relapsing-remitting, secondary progressive and progressive-relapsing multiple sclerosis disease courses. Study results and caveats: The study found TRBV5-6, TRBV5-1 and TRBV20-1 among a handful of TRBV segments more frequent in patients than controls.

Unique molecular identifiers had been added to the TCR beta cDNA libraries. TCRdb analysed the PCR reads with MiXCR anew, one entry per CDR3 protein. The sample has about 770,000 distinct CDR3 sequences, just over 45% seen once; the top ten hold roughly 5.2%. CDR3 length: 14 residues. Trimming removed 1 base from V and 5 bases from J; junction bases left unmatched: 4. Germline CDR1 DFQATT, CDR2 SNEGSKA (reference sequence). The sequenced sample consisted of blood. The TCR sequence derives from a girl aged 10 to 17 with multiple sclerosis. The chain has TRBV20-1 and TRBJ2-3; 9 nucleotides agree with TRBD2. CDR3 nucleotides: TGCAGTGCTAGAGTAGCGGGAGTTGGAGATACGCAGTATTTT. Protein: CSARVAGVGDTQYF.